The 23 T cell receptor beta chains in this list originate from one sample, sequenced in a study of T cell clonality in common variable immunodeficiency. The protocol was immunoSEQ multiplex PCR, while the TCRdb copy is restricted to in-frame clones and leaves out a portion. This sample carries tens of thousands of clones, none of them present only once. The material sequenced was peripheral blood mononuclear cells. These receptors all stem from a person between 18 and 75 years old in good health.

This clone was observed a few times. The CDR3 is cut off 3 residues early in the read; its end comes from the germline J gene. The rearrangement joins TRBV2 to TRBJ1-1; tentative D call: TRBD1 (6 bases). The CDR3 is made up of 13 amino acids. Germline assignment: CDR1 SNHLY and CDR2 FYNNEI. Trimming left V 4 bases short and J 2 bases short, with 8 bases between. CDR3 DNA, as far as it was read: TGTGCCAGCAGTGCGGACAGCAACACTGAA. Translation: CASSADSNTE. Given in full, the CDR3 is CASSADSNTEAFF.

In this sample, this clone turned up many times. With the read ending 3 residues before the CDR3 end, the germline J gene is used to fill in that end. This chain joins TRBV30 and TRBJ2-3, with 10 bases matching TRBD1. This CDR3 has 14 residues. Germline CDR1 is GTSNPN and CDR2 is SVGIG (reference sequence). The CDR3 loop is CAWSVETGGKTQYF. CDR3 DNA (partial): TGTGCCTGGAGTGTAGAGACAGGGGGCAAGACG.

This clone was detected ten times or more. Coverage ceases 3 residues before the CDR3 finishes, and the germline J gene fills in the end. The genes are TRBV7-6 and TRBJ2-7; 9 bases align to TRBD1. The germline CDR1 and CDR2 sequences are SGHVS and FNYEAQ. After removal of 3 bases from V and 5 bases from J, the junction contained 8 bases not matched to a gene. The CDR3 totals 15 residues. The CDR3 region is CASSFRDREIDEQYF. The part of the CDR3 DNA that was read is TGTGCCAGCAGCTTTCGGGACAGGGAAATTGACGAG.

This clone was seen ten or more times. With the read ending 3 residues before the CDR3 end, the germline J gene is used to fill in that end. The rearrangement uses TRBV20-1 and TRBJ2-7, with D perhaps matching TRBD2 (6 bases). This CDR3 has 14 residues. Germline CDR1 is DFQATT and CDR2 is SNEGSKA (reference sequence). Trimming removed 4 bases from V and 2 bases from J, with 15 bases in between. CDR3 sequence reads: CSATWPSVAYEQYF. CDR3 DNA (partial): TGCAGTGCTACTTGGCCTAGCGTCGCCTACGAG.

This clone was picked up many times. The chain's CDR3 is CASSQRLELRYNEQFF. The sequenced CDR3 bases are TGCGCCAGCAGCCAGAGACTGGAGTTACGGTACAATGAG. J is TRBJ2-1 and V is TRBV4-1; D not resolved. Sequencing ends 3 residues short of the CDR3 end; the germline J gene provides the rest. Trimming pared 3 bases from V and 4 bases from J, leaving 16 bases between. The CDR3 has 16 amino acids. Germline CDR1 reads MGHRA; CDR2 reads YSYEKL.

There are many counts of this clone. The CDR3 goes on 3 residues after the read ends, and that part is filled in from the germline J gene. V and J are TRBV3-1 (or the pseudogene TRBV3-2) and TRBJ2-6; D is ambiguous. Trimming removed 1 base at V and 0 bases at J, with 4 bases between. CDR1 and CDR2 (germline): LGHDT, YNNKEL (reference sequence). The CDR3 is 15 amino acids. The part of the CDR3 DNA that was read is TGTGCCAGCAGCCAAGTCTACTCTGGGGCCAACGTC. Translated: CASSQVYSGANV. The complete CDR3 sequence is CASSQVYSGANVLTF.

This clone was seen only a few times. Sequencing ends 3 residues short of the CDR3 end; the germline J gene provides the rest. V gene TRBV7-8 combines with J gene TRBJ1-3; possible D gene TRBD1, 5 bases. The CDR3 has 13 residues. The germline V gene has CDR1 SGHVS and CDR2 FQNEAQ. The ends were cut back, 1 base at V and 7 bases at J, with 8 bases in the middle. The CDR3 DNA, read in part, is TGTGCCAGCAGCTTAGGCGGGGACAACACC. Its protein product is CASSLGGDNT. Given in full, the CDR3 is CASSLGGDNTIYF.

About this clone: The CDR3 goes on 3 residues after the read ends, and that part is filled in from the germline J gene. This chain joins TRBV7-9 and TRBJ1-1; D not resolved. This CDR3 is 12 amino acids long. Germline CDR1 reads SEHNR; CDR2 reads FQNEAQ (reference sequence). CDR3 region: CASSFRTGEAFF. The covered CDR3 bases are TGTGCCAGCAGCTTCCGGACTGGCGAA.

Only a few counts were recorded for this clone. The read terminates 3 residues before the CDR3 end, so the remaining end is supplied by the germline J gene. The gene calls are TRBV7-9 and TRBJ1-2, with D possibly being TRBD1 (6 bases). Germline V CDR1 and CDR2: SEHNR, FQNEAQ (reference sequence). This CDR3 comprises 14 residues. The sequenced part of the CDR3 DNA is TGTGCCAGCAGCTTAGGCCAGGGGCAATTGGGC. It specifies CASSLGQGQLG. The whole CDR3 is CASSLGQGQLGYTF. Looking up the rest from reference TRBV7-9 and TRBJ1-2 gives the full variable domain: DTGVSQNPRHKITKRGQNVTFRCDPISEHNRLYWYRQTLGQGPEFLTYFQNEAQLEKSRLLSDRFSAERPKGSFSTLEIQRTEQGDSAMYLCASSLGQGQLGYTFGSGTRLTVV.

This clone was found many times. The read terminates 3 residues ahead of where the CDR3 ends, so the germline J gene completes it. This sequence joins TRBV14 and TRBJ2-5; 9 positions match TRBD1. The germline V gene has CDR1 SGHDN and CDR2 FVKESK. The CDR3 is 15 amino acids. J lost 3 bases, V lost 5 bases, and 7 bases had no gene match. The chain's CDR3 is CASSLGQGTKETQYF. The sequenced part of the CDR3 DNA is TGTGCCAGCAGCTTGGGACAGGGCACCAAAGAGACC.

This clone was observed a handful of times. The read is 3 residues too short to cover the CDR3 end, so that end is filled in from the germline J gene. The rearrangement joins TRBV6-2 or TRBV6-3 to TRBJ2-3; TRBD1 matches 8 bases. Germline V CDR1 and CDR2: MNHEY, SVGEGT. This CDR3 is built from 16 residues. The covered CDR3 bases are TGTGCCAGCAGTTACTCGTTGCAGGGGGCAGGTCAGCCG. Its protein is CASSYSLQGAGQP. The full CDR3 is CASSYSLQGAGQPQYF.

The table lists this clone with many counts. The read terminates 3 residues before the CDR3 end, so the remaining end is supplied by the germline J gene. V is TRBV19 and J is TRBJ1-2; 7 nucleotides line up with TRBD1. The germline V gene has CDR1 LNHDA and CDR2 SQIVND (reference sequence). The length of the CDR3 is 12 residues. The CDR3 is CATRQGPWGYTF. CDR3 DNA, as far as it was read: TGTGCCACCCGACAGGGCCCTTGGGGC.

This clone was counted at least ten times. Read sequence stops 3 residues before the CDR3 end, and the germline J gene provides the missing end. The rearrangement links TRBV20-1 to TRBJ2-1, with 10 nucleotides matching TRBD2. The V and J ends lost 6 bases and 8 bases, in that order; junction bases with no gene match: 7. Germline assignment: CDR1 DFQATT and CDR2 SNEGSKA (reference sequence). The CDR3 totals 13 residues. CDR3 DNA (partial): TGCAGTGCACATCTAGCGGGAGAGGATGAG. This sequence encodes CSAHLAGEDE. The CDR3, in full, reads CSAHLAGEDEQFF.

Regarding this clone: The CDR3 goes on 3 residues after the read ends, and that part is filled in from the germline J gene. The chain is built from TRBV7-2 and TRBJ2-7; the match to TRBD2 covers 10 bases. Germline assignment: CDR1 SGHTA and CDR2 FQGNSA. V gave up 3 bases and J gave up 6 bases; unmatched junction bases: 5. The CDR3 sequence is 14 residues long. The covered CDR3 bases are TGTGCCAGCAGCTTTAGCGGGGGGCCCGTCGAG. Translation gives CASSFSGGPVE. From start to end, the CDR3 is CASSFSGGPVEQYF.

To note about this clone: Coverage ceases 3 residues before the CDR3 finishes, and the germline J gene fills in the end. The V and J genes are TRBV11-3 and TRBJ2-5; D possibly matches TRBD1 or TRBD2 (5 bases each). Germline CDR1 and CDR2: SGHNT and YENEEA. CDR3 size: 13 residues. V lost 5 bases to trimming and J lost 5 bases, with 12 bases between them. CDR3 DNA, as far as it was read: TGTGCCAGCAGCCTGAGGGGTATGGAGACC. It codes for CASSLRGMET. The whole CDR3 sequence reads CASSLRGMETQYF.

This clone was detected many times. The DNA read from the CDR3 is TGTGCCAGCAGCTTGTTGGCCGAAACCTACGAG. Protein: CASSLLAETYE. The CDR3 in full is CASSLLAETYEQYF. The V and J genes are TRBV5-6 and TRBJ2-7; D remains unclear. The read gets to within 3 residues of the CDR3 end, and the germline J gene fills in the rest. CDR3 length equals 14 residues. Germline V gene sequence: CDR1 SGHDT, CDR2 YYEEEE. The germline V and J ends were trimmed by 1 base and 2 bases, with 10 bases remaining between them.

This clone was recorded many times. The missing CDR3 end, 3 residues past where the read stops, is filled in from the germline J gene. The chain employs TRBV7-9 and TRBJ2-5; tentatively, D is TRBD2 (6 bases). Germline V gene sequence: CDR1 SEHNR, CDR2 FQNEAQ (reference sequence). This CDR3 spans 14 amino acids. V was trimmed by 4 bases and J by 1 base, leaving 10 bases between them. The covered CDR3 bases are TGTGCCAGCAGCTCGGGACTCCTCCAAGAGACC. It codes for CASSSGLLQET. The full CDR3 protein is CASSSGLLQETQYF.

This clone was recorded at least ten times. This CDR3 is CASSEQGKGYGYTF. CDR3 DNA (partial): TGTGCCAGTAGTGAACAGGGGAAGGGCTATGGC. The genes are TRBV19 and TRBJ1-2; 7 bases are shared with TRBD1. The read terminates 3 residues ahead of where the CDR3 ends, so the germline J gene completes it. The CDR3 is 14 residues long. The junction had 7 bases not matched to a gene; V was cut back by 5 bases and J by 4 bases. Germline V lookup: CDR1 LNHDA, CDR2 SQIVND (reference sequence).

Many counts were recorded for this clone. The sequenced fragment ends 3 residues before the CDR3 boundary, so the rest is inferred from the germline J gene. The chain uses TRBV18 and TRBJ1-1; 11 bases are a match to TRBD1. J lost 4 bases, V lost 6 bases, and 13 bases had no gene match. In germline, CDR1 is KGHSH, CDR2 LQKENI. The CDR3 sequence is 17 residues long. Incomplete CDR3 DNA: TGTGCCAGCTCCTCCGGGACAGGGGGGTTCCGGGCCACTGAA. This gives the protein CASSSGTGGFRATE. The CDR3 reads in full as CASSSGTGGFRATEAFF.

In regard to this clone: The CDR3 end lies 3 residues beyond the end of the read and is filled in from the germline J gene. V and J are TRBV19 and TRBJ2-3; D ambiguous. Trimming stripped 5 bases from V and 1 base from J, with 4 bases between. CDR1 and CDR2 (germline): LNHDA, SQIVND (reference sequence). The CDR3 is 12 amino acids. CDR3 sequence reads: CASSQGTDTQYF. The DNA read from the CDR3 is TGTGCCAGTAGTCAGGGCACAGATACG.

This clone was observed a few times. The CDR3: CASVTGDSGNTIYF. The sequenced part of the CDR3 DNA is TGTGCCAGCGTGACAGGCGACTCTGGAAACACC. This chain joins TRBV6-9 and TRBJ1-3; D is perhaps TRBD1 (6 bases). The read finishes 3 residues shy of the CDR3 end, and the germline J gene is used to complete it. V was trimmed by 8 bases and J by 0 bases, leaving 11 bases between them. CDR1 and CDR2 from the germline V gene are MNHGY and SVAAGI. The CDR3 has 14 amino acids.

This clone was recorded at least ten times. The junction does not match germline at one end; this may be a read error. The read is 3 residues too short to cover the CDR3 end, so that end is filled in from the germline J gene. The genes are TRBV29-1 and TRBJ1-1, with a possible D match to TRBD1 (6 bases). The CDR3 loop spans 13 amino acids. CDR1 SQVTM and CDR2 ANQGSEA come from the germline V gene. CDR3 sequence: CSVGNRENTDAFF. CDR3 DNA (partial): TGCAGCGTTGGGAACAGGGAGAACACTGAC.

This clone was counted at least ten times. The read ends 3 residues early relative to the CDR3; the germline J gene fills the gap. The gene calls are TRBV30 and TRBJ1-1; D may be TRBD1 (5 bases). CDR1 is GTSNPN, CDR2 SVGIG, per germline (reference sequence). The germline V and J ends were trimmed by 1 base and 0 bases, with 21 bases remaining between them. The CDR3 length is 18 residues. The CDR3 region is CAWSASLGEGRVNTEAFF. The covered CDR3 bases are TGTGCCTGGAGTGCCTCCTTGGGTGAGGGGAGGGTGAACACTGAA.